This TCR beta chain was profiled in a study of blood T cell repertoires in COVID-19. As for the study in general: The samples span acute and convalescent COVID-19 from the United States, Italy and Spain. PBMCs, B-cell-depleted T cells, or T cells were the source of the cDNA or gDNA that made up the material.

Authors' methods: The authors estimated nucleated cell counts from reference gene primer amplification. Produced via immunoSEQ multiplex PCR; TCRdb's table is partial and in-frame only. V and J calls and clone size follow that table, whereas D and trimming were derived from the DNA. The table has 130,000 to 150,000 clones, 70% to 85% seen once; the top ten hold more than 8.5%. From germline, CDR1 is SGHNT and CDR2 YENEEA. Losses at the gene ends were 5 bases for V and 5 bases for J; bases not matched to a gene: 15. The length of the CDR3 is 19 residues. Sequenced: peripheral blood. This clonotype was sampled from a man aged 55-75 years with active or convalescent COVID-19. V is TRBV11-3 and J is TRBJ2-1; 13 bases line up with TRBD2. The CDR3 nucleotides are TGTGCCAGCAGCCCAGACAGACTAGCGGGAGGCCCCTCTGACAATGAGCAGTTCTTC. This encodes CASSPDRLAGGPSDNEQFF.